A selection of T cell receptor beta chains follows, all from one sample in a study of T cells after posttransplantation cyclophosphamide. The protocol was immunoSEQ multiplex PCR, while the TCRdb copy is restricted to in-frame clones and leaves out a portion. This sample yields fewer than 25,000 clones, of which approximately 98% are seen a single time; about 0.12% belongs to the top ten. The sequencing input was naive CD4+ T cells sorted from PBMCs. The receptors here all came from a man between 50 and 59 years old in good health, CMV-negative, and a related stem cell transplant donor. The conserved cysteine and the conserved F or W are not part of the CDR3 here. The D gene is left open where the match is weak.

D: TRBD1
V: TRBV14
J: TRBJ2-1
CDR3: ASSQGQGAGSYNEQF

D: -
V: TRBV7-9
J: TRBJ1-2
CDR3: ASSLSGGAGSGYT

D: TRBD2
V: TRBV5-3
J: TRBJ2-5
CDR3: ARSLAGLLPQETQY

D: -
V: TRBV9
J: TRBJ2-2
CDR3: ASRRTGTNTGELF

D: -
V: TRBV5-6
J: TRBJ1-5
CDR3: ASTLRRQGNQPQH

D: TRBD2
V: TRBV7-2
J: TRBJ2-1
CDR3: ASRRSRTSNEQF

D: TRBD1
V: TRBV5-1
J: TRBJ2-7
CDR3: ASSLVSLGQGPSYEQY

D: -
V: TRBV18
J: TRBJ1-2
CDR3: ASSQIEVYGYT

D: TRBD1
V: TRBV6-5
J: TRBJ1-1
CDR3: ASSYSSTGQAAF

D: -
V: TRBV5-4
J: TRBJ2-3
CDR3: ASSFGDTQY

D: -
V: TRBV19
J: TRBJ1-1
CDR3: ASSIVGAREAF

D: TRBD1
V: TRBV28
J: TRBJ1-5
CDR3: ASSPGTGEDQPQH

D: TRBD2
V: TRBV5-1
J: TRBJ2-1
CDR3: ASRWDYYNEQF

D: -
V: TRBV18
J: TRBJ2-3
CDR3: ASSPPGVVADTQY

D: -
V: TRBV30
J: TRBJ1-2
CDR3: ARTGDPYYGYT

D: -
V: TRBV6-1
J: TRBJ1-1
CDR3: ASSEEYLQEAENTEAF

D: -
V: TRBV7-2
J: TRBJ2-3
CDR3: ASSKVRPYRSTDTQY